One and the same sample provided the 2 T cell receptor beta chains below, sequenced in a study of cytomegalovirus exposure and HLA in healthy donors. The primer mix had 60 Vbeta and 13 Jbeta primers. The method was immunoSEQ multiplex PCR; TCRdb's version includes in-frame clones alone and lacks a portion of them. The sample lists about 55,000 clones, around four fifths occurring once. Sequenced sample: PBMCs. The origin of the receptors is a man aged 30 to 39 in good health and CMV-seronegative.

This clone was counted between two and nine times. The chain's CDR3 is CASNLDRKETQYF. In DNA form, the CDR3 reads TGTGCCAGCAACCTAGACAGGAAAGAGACCCAGTACTTC. The chain carries TRBV28 and TRBJ2-5; tentatively, D is TRBD1 (6 bases). CDR3 length: 13 residues. The ends were cut back, 7 bases at V and 3 bases at J, with 12 bases in the middle. The V gene's germline CDR1 is MDHEN and CDR2 SYDVKM.

The CDR3 loop reads CASSLIPLAGDNEQFF. CDR3 in DNA: TGTGCCAGCAGCTTAATCCCCCTAGCGGGAGACAATGAGCAGTTCTTC. This sequence joins TRBV7-8 and TRBJ2-1; 10 bases line up with TRBD2. The V gene end was trimmed by 2 bases and the J gene end by 5 bases; junction bases not matched to a gene: 6. The CDR3 is made up of 16 amino acids. Germline CDR1 and CDR2: SGHVS and FQNEAQ.